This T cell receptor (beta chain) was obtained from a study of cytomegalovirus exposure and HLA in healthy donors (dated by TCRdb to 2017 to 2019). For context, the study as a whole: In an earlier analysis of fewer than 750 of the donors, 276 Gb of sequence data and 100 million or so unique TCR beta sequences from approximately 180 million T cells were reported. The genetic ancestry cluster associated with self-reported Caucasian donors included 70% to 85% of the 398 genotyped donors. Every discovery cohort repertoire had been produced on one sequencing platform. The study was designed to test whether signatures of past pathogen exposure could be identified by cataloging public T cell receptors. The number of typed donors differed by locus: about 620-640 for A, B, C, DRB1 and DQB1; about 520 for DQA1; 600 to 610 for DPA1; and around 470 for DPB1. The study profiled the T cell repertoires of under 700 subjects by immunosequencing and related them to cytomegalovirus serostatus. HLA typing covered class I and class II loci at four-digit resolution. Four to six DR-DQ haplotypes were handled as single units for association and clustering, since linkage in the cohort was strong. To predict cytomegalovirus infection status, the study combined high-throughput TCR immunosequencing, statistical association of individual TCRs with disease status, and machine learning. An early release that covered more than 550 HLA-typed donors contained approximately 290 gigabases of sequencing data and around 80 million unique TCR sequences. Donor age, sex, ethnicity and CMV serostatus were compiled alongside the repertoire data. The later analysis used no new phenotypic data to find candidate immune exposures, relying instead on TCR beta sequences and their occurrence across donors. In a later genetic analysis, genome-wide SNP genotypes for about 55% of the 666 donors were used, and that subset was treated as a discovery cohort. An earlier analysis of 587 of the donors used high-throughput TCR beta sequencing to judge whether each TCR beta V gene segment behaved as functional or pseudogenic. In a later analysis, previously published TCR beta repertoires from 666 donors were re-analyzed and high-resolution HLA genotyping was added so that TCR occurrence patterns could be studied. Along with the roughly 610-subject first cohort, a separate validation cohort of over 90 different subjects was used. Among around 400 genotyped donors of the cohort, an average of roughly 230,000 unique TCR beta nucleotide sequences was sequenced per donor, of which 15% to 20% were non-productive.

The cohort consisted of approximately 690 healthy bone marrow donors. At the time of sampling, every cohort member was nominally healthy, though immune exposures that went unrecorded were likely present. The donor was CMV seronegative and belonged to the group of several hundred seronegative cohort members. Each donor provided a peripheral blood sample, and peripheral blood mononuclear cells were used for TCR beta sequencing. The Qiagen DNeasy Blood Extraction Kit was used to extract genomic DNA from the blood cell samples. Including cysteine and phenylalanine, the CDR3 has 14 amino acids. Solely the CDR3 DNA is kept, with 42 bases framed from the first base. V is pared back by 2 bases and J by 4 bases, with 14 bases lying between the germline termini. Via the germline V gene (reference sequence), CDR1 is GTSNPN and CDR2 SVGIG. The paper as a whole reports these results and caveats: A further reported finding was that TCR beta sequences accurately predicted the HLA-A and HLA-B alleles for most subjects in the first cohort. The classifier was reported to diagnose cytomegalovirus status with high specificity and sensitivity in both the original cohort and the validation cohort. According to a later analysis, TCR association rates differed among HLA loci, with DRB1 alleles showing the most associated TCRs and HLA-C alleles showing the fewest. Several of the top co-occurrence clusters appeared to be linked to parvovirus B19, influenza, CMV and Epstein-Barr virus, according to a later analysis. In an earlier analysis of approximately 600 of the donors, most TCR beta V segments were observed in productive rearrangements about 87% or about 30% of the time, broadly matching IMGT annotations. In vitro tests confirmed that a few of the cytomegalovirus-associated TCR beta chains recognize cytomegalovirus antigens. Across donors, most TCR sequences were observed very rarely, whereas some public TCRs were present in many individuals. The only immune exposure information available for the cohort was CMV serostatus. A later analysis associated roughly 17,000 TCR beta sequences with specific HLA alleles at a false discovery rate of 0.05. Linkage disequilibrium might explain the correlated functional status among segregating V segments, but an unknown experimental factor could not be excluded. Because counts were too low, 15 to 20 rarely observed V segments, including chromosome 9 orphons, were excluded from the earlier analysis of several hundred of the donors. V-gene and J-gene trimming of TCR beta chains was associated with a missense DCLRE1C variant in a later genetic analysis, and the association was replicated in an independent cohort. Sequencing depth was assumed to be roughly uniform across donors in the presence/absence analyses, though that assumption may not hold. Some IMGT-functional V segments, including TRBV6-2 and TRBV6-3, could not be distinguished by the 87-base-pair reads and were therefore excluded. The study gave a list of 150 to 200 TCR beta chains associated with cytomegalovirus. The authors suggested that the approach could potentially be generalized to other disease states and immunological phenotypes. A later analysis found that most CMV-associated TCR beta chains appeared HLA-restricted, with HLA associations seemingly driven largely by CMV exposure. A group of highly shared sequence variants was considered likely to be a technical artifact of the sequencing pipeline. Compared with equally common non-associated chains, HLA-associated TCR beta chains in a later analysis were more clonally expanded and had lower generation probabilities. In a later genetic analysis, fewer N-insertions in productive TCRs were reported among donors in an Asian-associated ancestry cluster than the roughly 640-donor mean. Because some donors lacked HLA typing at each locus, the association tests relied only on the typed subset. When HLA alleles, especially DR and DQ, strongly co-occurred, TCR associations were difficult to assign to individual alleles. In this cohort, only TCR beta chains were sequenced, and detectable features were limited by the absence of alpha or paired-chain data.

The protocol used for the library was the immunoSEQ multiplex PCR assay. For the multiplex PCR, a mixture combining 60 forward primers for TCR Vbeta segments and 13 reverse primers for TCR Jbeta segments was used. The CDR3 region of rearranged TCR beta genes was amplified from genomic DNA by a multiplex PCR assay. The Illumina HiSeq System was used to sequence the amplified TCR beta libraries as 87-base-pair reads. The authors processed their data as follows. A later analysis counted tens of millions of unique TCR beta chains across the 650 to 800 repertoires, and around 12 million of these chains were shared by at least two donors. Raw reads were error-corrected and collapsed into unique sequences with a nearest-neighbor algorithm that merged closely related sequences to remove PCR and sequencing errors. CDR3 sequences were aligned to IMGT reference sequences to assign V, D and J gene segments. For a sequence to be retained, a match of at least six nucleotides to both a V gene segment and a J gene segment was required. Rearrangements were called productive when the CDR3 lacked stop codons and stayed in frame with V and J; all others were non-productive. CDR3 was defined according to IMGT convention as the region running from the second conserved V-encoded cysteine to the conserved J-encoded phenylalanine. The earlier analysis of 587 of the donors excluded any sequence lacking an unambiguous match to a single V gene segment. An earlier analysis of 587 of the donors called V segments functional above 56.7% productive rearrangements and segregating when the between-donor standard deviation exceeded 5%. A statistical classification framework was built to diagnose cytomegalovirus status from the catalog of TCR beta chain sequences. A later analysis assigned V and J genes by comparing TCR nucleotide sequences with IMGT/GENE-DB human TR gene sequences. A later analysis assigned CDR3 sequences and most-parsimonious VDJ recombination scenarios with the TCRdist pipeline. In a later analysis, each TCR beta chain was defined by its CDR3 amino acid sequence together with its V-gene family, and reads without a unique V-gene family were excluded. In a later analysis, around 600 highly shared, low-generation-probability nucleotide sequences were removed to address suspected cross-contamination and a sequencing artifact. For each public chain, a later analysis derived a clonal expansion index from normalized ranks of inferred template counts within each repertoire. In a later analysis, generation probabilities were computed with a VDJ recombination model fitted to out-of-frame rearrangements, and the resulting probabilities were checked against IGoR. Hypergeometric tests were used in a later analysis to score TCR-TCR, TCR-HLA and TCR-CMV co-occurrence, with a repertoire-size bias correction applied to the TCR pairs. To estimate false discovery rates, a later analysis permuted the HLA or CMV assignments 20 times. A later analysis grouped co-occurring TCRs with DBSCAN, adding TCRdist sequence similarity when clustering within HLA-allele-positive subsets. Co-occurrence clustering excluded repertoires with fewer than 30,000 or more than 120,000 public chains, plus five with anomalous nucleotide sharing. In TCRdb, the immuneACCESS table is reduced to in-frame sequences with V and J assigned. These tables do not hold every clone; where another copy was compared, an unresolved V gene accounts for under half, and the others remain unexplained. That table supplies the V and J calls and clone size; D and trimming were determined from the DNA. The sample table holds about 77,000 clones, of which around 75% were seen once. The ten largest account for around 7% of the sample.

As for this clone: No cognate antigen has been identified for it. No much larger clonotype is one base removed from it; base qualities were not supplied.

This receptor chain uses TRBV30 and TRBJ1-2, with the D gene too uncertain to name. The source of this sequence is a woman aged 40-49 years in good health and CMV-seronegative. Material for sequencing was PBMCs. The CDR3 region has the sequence CAWSLSGGRYGYTF. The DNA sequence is TGTGCCTGGAGTCTTAGTGGAGGCCGCTATGGCTACACCTTC.